Below are 9 T cell receptor beta chains sequenced from a single sample in a study of T cells in Graves' hyperthyroidism and ophthalmopathy. The investigators amplified TCR beta CDR3 regions from RNA transcripts. Initially, a first-round RT-PCR of the TCR CDR3 employed the HTBI primer set. TCRdb used MiXCR to reprocess the multiplex PCR reads, holding one entry per CDR3 protein. The table records roughly 400,000 distinct CDR3 sequences, about an eighth of them present only once. What was sequenced was blood. The receptors derive from a man aged 50 to 60 with Graves' ophthalmopathy.

The chain recombines TRBV27 with TRBJ2-7, with D hard to call. The CDR3 is made up of 16 amino acids. The germline V gene has CDR1 MNHEY and CDR2 SMNVEV (reference sequence). Trimming cost V 6 bases and J 3 bases, with 21 bases left between them. CDR3 residues: CASSSSRHESVYEQYF. DNA of the CDR3: TGTGCCAGCAGCTCAAGCCGACACGAGTCGGTCTACGAGCAGTACTTC.

Note on this clonotype: Mismatch with germline at one junction end may stem from a read error. This rearrangement joins TRBV5-1 to TRBJ2-1, with a tentative D call TRBD2 (5 bases). CDR1 and CDR2 from the germline V gene are SGHRS and YFSETQ. CDR3 size: 13 residues. CDR3 nucleotides: TGCGTCAGCAGCTTGGAAAAAGGAGGAGTCCAGTTCTTC. Translation gives CVSSLEKGGVQFF.

This clonotype was seen a handful of times. The chain links TRBV12-5 to TRBJ2-1; TRBD2 matches 10 bases. V lost 8 bases and J lost 7; bases outside the gene matches: 8. This CDR3 is built from 14 residues. Germline V gene sequence: CDR1 LGHNT, CDR2 FRNRAP. The CDR3 DNA reads TGTGCTAGTAGCGGGAGGGGCCTTTTGAATGAGCAGTTCTTC. It yields the protein CASSGRGLLNEQFF.

The chain joins TRBV9 to TRBJ2-5; a weak D match, TRBD2 (6 bases). The CDR3 is 15 amino acids. Between the trimmed V and J ends, which lost 4 bases and 5 bases, there was a span of 18 bases. Germline V lookup: CDR1 SGDLS, CDR2 YYNGEE. This CDR3 reads CASSRRLARRETQYF. The DNA of the CDR3 is TGTGCCAGCAGCCGCCGGCTAGCGAGGCGGGAGACCCAGTACTTC.

This clonotype was counted at least ten times. The chain joins TRBV18 to TRBJ2-5; 8 bases fit TRBD2. V lost 1 base and J lost 1; bases outside the gene matches: 8. There are 17 residues in the CDR3. From germline, CDR1 is KGHSH and CDR2 LQKENI. The CDR3 is CASSPRLAGTLQETQYF. In DNA form, the CDR3 reads TGTGCCAGCTCACCACGGCTAGCGGGCACCCTCCAAGAGACCCAGTACTTC.

This chain uses TRBV5-1 with TRBJ1-4; no definite D call. Trimming cost V 0 bases and J 6 bases, with 12 bases left between them. Germline V gene data show CDR1 as SGHRS and CDR2 as YFSETQ. The CDR3 contains 15 residues. The CDR3 here is CASSLVSGVDEKLFF. For the CDR3, the DNA is TGCGCCAGCAGCTTGGTATCTGGGGTGGATGAAAAACTGTTTTTT.

There are many counts of this clonotype. The V gene is TRBV7-9, the J gene TRBJ2-7; 8 bases align to TRBD1. The V gene's germline CDR1 is SEHNR and CDR2 FQNEAQ (reference sequence). This CDR3 contains 15 residues. Unmatched junction bases numbered 6, after V lost 4 bases and J lost 1 base. CDR3 sequence reads: CASSSDRELSYEQYF. CDR3 sequence (DNA): TGTGCCAGCAGCTCGGACAGGGAGCTATCCTACGAGCAGTACTTC.

The rearrangement joins TRBV27 to TRBJ2-7; D could derive from TRBD1 or TRBD2 (6 bases each). Trimming removed 10 bases at V and 9 bases at J, with 16 bases between. CDR1 is MNHEY, CDR2 SMNVEV, per germline (reference sequence). The CDR3 length is 11 residues. CDR3 in amino acids: CAIRDGGAQYF. The CDR3 DNA reads TGTGCCATCCGAGACGGGGGCGCGCAGTACTTC.

This clonotype appeared many times. The chain recombines TRBV20-1 with TRBJ2-2, with TRBD1 matching over 10 bases. The CDR3 runs to 15 residues. V gave up 5 bases and J gave up 5 bases; unmatched junction bases: 8. The germline gives CDR1 DFQATT, CDR2 SNEGSKA (reference sequence). In DNA form, the CDR3 reads TGCAGTGCTGGACCGGGACAGGGGAGGACCGGGGAGCTGTTTTTT. Translation gives CSAGPGQGRTGELFF.